This TCR beta chain was documented in a study of tissue T cells after allogeneic stem cell transplantation. J lost 6 bases, V lost 4 bases, and 10 bases had no gene match. CDR1 and CDR2 (germline): SGHRS, YFSETQ. The CDR3 length is 14 residues. Only in-frame clones appear in the TCRdb table, and some are missing; sequencing was by immunoSEQ multiplex PCR. The sample consists of around 6,800 clones, roughly 79% of them appearing once. Specimen: skin, collected at autopsy. The rearrangement joins TRBV5-1 to TRBJ2-7; 7 bases map to TRBD2. This receptor was obtained from a male patient at least 60 years old with steroid-refractory graft-versus-host disease after an allogeneic stem cell transplant. Some T cells could come from the graft donor. The CDR3 reads CASSAGGGLLEQYF. The CDR3, as DNA: TGCGCCAGCAGCGCGGGCGGGGGACTACTCGAGCAGTACTTC.